This TCR beta chain was captured by sequencing in a study of beta chain features in type 1 diabetes. This clone has a handful of counts. Antigen unknown. Between the trimmed V and J ends, which lost 4 bases and 0 bases, there was a span of 6 bases. The CDR3 totals 14 residues. Germline V gives CDR1 MDHEN, CDR2 SYDVKM. Overall study findings and caveats: TCRB CDR3s were moderately but significantly shorter in Type 1 diabetes patients in all four CD4+ subsets. Among patients, naive, central memory and Treg TCRB repertoires appeared more similar than among healthy donors.

On average, the one heparinised blood draw given by each donor was 90 to 150 mL. Expressed TCRB transcripts were sequenced, since all the RNA that had been isolated was reverse transcribed. Produced via immunoSEQ multiplex PCR; TCRdb's table is partial and in-frame only. The sample carries some 240,000 clones, more than 15% recorded once. V and J are TRBV28 and TRBJ2-2, with unresolved D. This sequence was found in a man in his thirties or forties with type 1 diabetes. The sample comprised naive CD4+ T cells from blood. The CDR3 region is CASSSPANTGELFF. CDR3 DNA sequence: TGTGCCAGCAGTTCCCCCGCGAACACCGGGGAGCTGTTTTTT.